This is a list of T cell receptor beta chains from one sample in a study of blood T cell repertoires in COVID-19. Method: immunoSEQ multiplex PCR; TCRdb's copy keeps in-frame clones and lacks some. The sample consists of under 170,000 clones, roughly 85% of them appearing once. Sequences were obtained from peripheral blood. The receptors originated from a man aged 70-80 years with acute or convalescent COVID-19. Both conserved end residues are part of each CDR3. D genes are given only for firm matches. Size tells how often a clone was seen (once, few, many) or the class of an expanded clone, and some rows leave it out.

v_gene,j_gene,d_gene,abundance,CDR3aa,CDR3nt
TRBV3-1/TRBV3-2,TRBJ2-5,-,-,CASSQQVSQETQYF,TGTGCCAGCAGCCAACAGGTTTCCCAAGAGACCCAGTACTTC
TRBV4-1,TRBJ1-5,TRBD1,-,CASSQDRVVNQPQHF,TGCGCCAGCAGCCAGGACAGGGTTGTAAATCAGCCCCAGCATTTT
TRBV2,TRBJ2-3,TRBD2,-,CASSEALAGPRF,TGTGCCAGCAGTGAAGCCCTAGCGGGACCGAGGTTT
TRBV19,TRBJ1-6,-,once,CASSTPAGSPKPLHF,TGTGCCAGTAGTACTCCCGCCGGGAGCCCAAAACCCCTCCACTTT
TRBV19,TRBJ2-2,TRBD2,-,CASRLAGQNTGELFF,TGTGCCAGTAGACTAGCGGGCCAGAACACCGGGGAGCTGTTTTTT
TRBV18,TRBJ2-2,TRBD2,-,CASSLSGGVGGELFF,TGTGCCAGCTCACTCTCGGGAGGGGTCGGCGGGGAGCTGTTTTTT
TRBV15,TRBJ1-2,-,few,CATSSRTESNYGYTF,TGTGCCACCAGCAGTCGGACAGAATCTAACTATGGCTACACCTTC
TRBV10-3,TRBJ2-1,TRBD1,-,CAISKQDRGHNEQFF,TGTGCCATCAGTAAACAAGACAGGGGGCACAATGAGCAGTTCTTC
TRBV18,TRBJ2-3,TRBD1,-,CASSPDRGLSTDTQYF,TGTGCCAGCTCACCAGACAGGGGGCTCAGCACAGATACGCAGTATTTT
TRBV15,TRBJ2-5,-,once,CATSTQETQYF,TGTGCCACCAGCACACAAGAGACCCAGTACTTC
TRBV7-2,TRBJ1-1,TRBD1,-,CASSWDSSIGTTEAFF,TGTGCCAGCAGCTGGGACAGTTCTATAGGAACCACTGAAGCTTTCTTT
TRBV25-1,TRBJ2-7,-,-,CASSEYTGDEQYF,TGTGCCAGCAGTGAATATACAGGAGACGAGCAGTACTTC
TRBV5-1,TRBJ2-7,TRBD2,-,CASSPGSGAYEQYF,TGCGCCAGCAGCCCTGGAAGCGGGGCCTACGAGCAGTACTTC
TRBV5-4,TRBJ2-7,-,-,CASSPRRGAYEQYF,TGTGCCAGCAGCCCCCGCCGCGGGGCCTACGAGCAGTACTTC
TRBV5-1,TRBJ2-2,TRBD2,-,CASSLRAGTSPTGELFF,TGCGCCAGCAGCTTAAGAGCCGGGACTAGCCCCACCGGGGAGCTGTTTTTT
TRBV6-6,TRBJ2-7,TRBD1,-,CASSPPGTGTYEQYF,TGTGCCAGCAGTCCTCCCGGGACAGGGACCTACGAGCAGTACTTC
TRBV13,TRBJ2-7,TRBD2,few,CASSFKASGVSYEQYF,TGTGCCAGCAGCTTTAAGGCTAGCGGTGTATCCTACGAGCAGTACTTC
TRBV20-1,TRBJ2-3,TRBD2,-,CSASPLSGASTDTQYF,TGCAGTGCTAGTCCCCTTAGCGGGGCTAGCACAGATACGCAGTATTTT
TRBV6-6,TRBJ1-1,-,few,CASSYVGRDTEAFF,TGTGCCAGCAGTTACGTGGGCAGGGACACTGAAGCTTTCTTT
TRBV5-1,TRBJ2-3,-,-,CASSFFFSTDTQYF,TGCGCCAGCAGCTTCTTCTTCTCCACAGATACGCAGTATTTT
TRBV11-3,TRBJ2-2,TRBD2,once,CASSLLAGGVGELFF,TGTGCCAGCAGCTTGCTAGCGGGAGGTGTCGGGGAGCTGTTTTTT
TRBV20-1,TRBJ2-7,TRBD2,-,CSASPRPLAGVKVYEQYF,TGCAGTGCCAGTCCTCGCCCCCTAGCGGGAGTTAAAGTCTACGAGCAGTACTTC
TRBV28,TRBJ1-4,-,-,CASSLAGRTNEKLFF,TGTGCCAGCAGTTTAGCGGGACGAACTAATGAAAAACTGTTTTTT
TRBV30,TRBJ2-7,TRBD1,once,CAWSVGTGYHEQYF,TGTGCCTGGAGTGTCGGGACAGGGTACCACGAGCAGTACTTC
TRBV30,TRBJ2-7,-,-,CAWSGGQSESHEQYF,TGTGCCTGGAGTGGCGGACAGTCGGAGTCCCACGAGCAGTACTTC
TRBV11-3,TRBJ2-2,-,-,CASSFDSGELFF,TGTGCCAGCAGCTTTGACAGCGGGGAGCTGTTTTTT
TRBV24-1,TRBJ2-5,-,once,CATSDPRQAEETQYF,TGTGCCACCAGTGACCCCCGACAGGCGGAGGAGACCCAGTACTTC
TRBV5-1,TRBJ2-1,TRBD2,-,CASSLDSGEYNEQFF,TGCGCCAGCAGCTTGGATAGCGGGGAGTACAATGAGCAGTTCTTC
TRBV19,TRBJ2-7,-,-,CASSSSGDSYEQYF,TGTGCCAGTAGTTCCTCCGGGGACTCCTACGAGCAGTACTTC
TRBV9,TRBJ1-2,TRBD1,-,CASSVGQGFNYGYTF,TGTGCCAGCAGCGTAGGACAGGGGTTTAACTATGGCTACACCTTC
TRBV2,TRBJ2-3,-,-,CASSEFLGVSSTDTQYF,TGTGCCAGCAGTGAATTTTTGGGCGTGAGTAGCACAGATACGCAGTATTTT
TRBV7-9,TRBJ1-6,TRBD1,-,CASSQTGDSPLHF,TGTGCCAGCAGCCAGACAGGGGATTCACCCCTCCACTTT
TRBV9,TRBJ2-1,TRBD2,-,CASSVAPSGRNEQFF,TGTGCCAGCAGCGTAGCCCCTAGCGGGAGGAATGAGCAGTTCTTC
TRBV6-1,TRBJ2-3,-,-,CASSESWTDTQYF,TGTGCCAGCAGTGAGAGTTGGACAGATACGCAGTATTTT
TRBV13,TRBJ2-5,TRBD1,-,CASSLKGGQRYQETQYF,TGTGCCAGCAGCTTAAAAGGGGGACAGAGGTACCAAGAGACCCAGTACTTC
TRBV5-4,TRBJ2-7,TRBD2,-,CASSYLSGRVSYEQYF,TGTGCCAGCAGCTACCTTAGCGGGAGGGTTTCTTACGAGCAGTACTTC
TRBV9,TRBJ1-2,-,-,CASSVTGLGGYTF,TGTGCCAGCAGCGTGACAGGTCTCGGTGGCTACACCTTC
TRBV6-5,TRBJ2-1,TRBD2,once,CASSGLAGGKDEQFF,TGTGCCAGCAGCGGACTAGCGGGAGGGAAGGATGAGCAGTTCTTC
TRBV30,TRBJ1-1,-,-,CAWSFPTPNTEAFF,TGTGCCTGGAGTTTCCCGACACCGAACACTGAAGCTTTCTTT
TRBV3-1/TRBV3-2,TRBJ2-4,TRBD2,-,CASSQTPGLAAQLAKNIQYF,TGTGCCAGCAGCCAAACTCCGGGACTAGCGGCCCAGCTAGCCAAAAACATTCAGTACTTC
TRBV9,TRBJ2-7,TRBD2,-,CASSVDGGRKSYEQYF,TGTGCCAGCAGCGTAGACGGCGGGAGGAAATCCTACGAGCAGTACTTC
TRBV28,TRBJ2-1,-,-,CASSPTRIGRGTYEQFF,TGTGCCAGCAGTCCCACGCGAATTGGACGGGGTACCTATGAGCAGTTCTTC
TRBV7-9,TRBJ1-2,TRBD1,-,CASSLGTGFGYTF,TGTGCCAGCAGCTTAGGGACAGGGTTTGGCTACACCTTC
TRBV6-2/TRBV6-3,TRBJ2-7,TRBD1,-,CASSYFPTGQVIYEQYF,TGTGCCAGCAGTTACTTCCCCACGGGACAGGTTATCTACGAGCAGTACTTC
TRBV27,TRBJ2-7,-,-,CASSLGPVYEQYF,TGTGCCAGCAGTTTAGGGCCGGTCTACGAGCAGTACTTC
TRBV29-1,TRBJ1-1,-,once,CSVEVSGRDTEAFF,TGCAGCGTTGAAGTCTCAGGCAGGGATACTGAAGCTTTCTTT
TRBV28,TRBJ2-1,TRBD1,-,CASSLQGAYNEQFF,TGTGCCAGCAGTTTACAGGGGGCCTACAATGAGCAGTTCTTC
TRBV7-9,TRBJ2-7,TRBD2,-,CASSPGTSVFYEQYF,TGTGCCAGCAGCCCCGGGACTAGCGTATTCTACGAGCAGTACTTC
TRBV10-3,TRBJ2-6,-,-,CAISESMSGSGANVLTF,TGTGCCATCAGTGAGTCGATGTCAGGATCTGGGGCCAACGTCCTGACTTTC
TRBV18,TRBJ2-1,TRBD2,-,CASSTTTSGSLNEQFF,TGTGCCAGCTCGACGACGACTAGCGGGAGTCTGAATGAGCAGTTCTTC
TRBV5-1,TRBJ2-1,TRBD2,-,CASSPRTSGPYNEQFF,TGCGCCAGCAGCCCCAGAACTAGCGGGCCGTACAATGAGCAGTTCTTC